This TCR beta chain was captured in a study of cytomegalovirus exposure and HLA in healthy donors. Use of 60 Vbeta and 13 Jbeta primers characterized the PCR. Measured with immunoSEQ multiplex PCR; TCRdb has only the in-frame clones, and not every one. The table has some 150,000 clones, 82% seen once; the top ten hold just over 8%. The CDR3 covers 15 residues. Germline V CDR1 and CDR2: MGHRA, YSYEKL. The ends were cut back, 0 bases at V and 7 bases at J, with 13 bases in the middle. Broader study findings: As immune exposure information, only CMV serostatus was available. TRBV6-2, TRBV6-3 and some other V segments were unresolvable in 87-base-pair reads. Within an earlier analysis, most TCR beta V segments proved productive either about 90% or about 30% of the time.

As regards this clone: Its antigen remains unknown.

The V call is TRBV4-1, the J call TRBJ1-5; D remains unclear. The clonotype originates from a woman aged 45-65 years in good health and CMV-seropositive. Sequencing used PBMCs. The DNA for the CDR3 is TGCGCCAGCAGCCAAGATTCTCTTGCAGGACAGCCCCAGCATTTT. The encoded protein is CASSQDSLAGQPQHF.